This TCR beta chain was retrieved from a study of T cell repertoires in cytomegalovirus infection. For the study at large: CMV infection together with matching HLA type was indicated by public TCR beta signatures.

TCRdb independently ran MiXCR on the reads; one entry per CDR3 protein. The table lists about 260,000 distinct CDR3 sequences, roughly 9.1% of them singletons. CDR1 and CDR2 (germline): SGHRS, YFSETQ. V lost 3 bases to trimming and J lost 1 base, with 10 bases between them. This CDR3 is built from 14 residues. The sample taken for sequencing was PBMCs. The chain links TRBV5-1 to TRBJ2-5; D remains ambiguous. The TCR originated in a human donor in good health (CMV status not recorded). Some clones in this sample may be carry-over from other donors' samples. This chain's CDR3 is CASSWASSQETQYF. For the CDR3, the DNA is TGCGCCAGCAGCTGGGCCTCATCCCAAGAGACCCAGTACTTC.